The TCR beta chain described here comes from a study of blood T cell repertoires in COVID-19. Study-wide context: The United States, Italy and Spain were the sources of the acute and convalescent COVID-19 samples. The cDNA or gDNA used as material had been derived from T cells, B-cell-depleted T cells, or PBMCs.

Sequenced by immunoSEQ multiplex PCR; TCRdb stores in-frame clones only, minus some. This repertoire shows about 88,000 clones, roughly 70% found once; its top ten account for roughly 24%. This CDR3 has 15 residues. Germline values: CDR1 LGHNA, CDR2 YNFKEQ. The V end was cut by 4 bases, the J end by 0 bases, with 12 bases between. This clone has just a few counts. This TCR was recovered from an older woman in a cohort sampled during active or convalescent COVID-19. The V and J genes are TRBV4-2 and TRBJ2-5; tentative D call: TRBD2 (6 bases). Sequences were obtained from peripheral blood. This chain's CDR3 is CASSPGLMYQETQYF. As DNA, the CDR3 is TGTGCCAGCAGCCCGGGACTGATGTACCAAGAGACCCAGTACTTC.